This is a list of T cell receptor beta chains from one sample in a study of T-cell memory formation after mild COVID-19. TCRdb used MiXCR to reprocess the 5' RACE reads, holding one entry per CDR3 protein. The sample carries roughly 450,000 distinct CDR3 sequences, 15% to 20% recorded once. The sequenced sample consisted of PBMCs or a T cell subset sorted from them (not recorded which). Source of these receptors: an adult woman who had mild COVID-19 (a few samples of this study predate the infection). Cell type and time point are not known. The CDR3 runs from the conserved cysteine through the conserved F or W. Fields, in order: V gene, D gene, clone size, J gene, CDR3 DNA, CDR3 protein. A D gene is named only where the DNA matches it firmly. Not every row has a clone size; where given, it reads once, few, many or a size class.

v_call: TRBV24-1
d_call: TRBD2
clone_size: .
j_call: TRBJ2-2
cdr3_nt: TGTGCCACCAGTGGATCTAAACTAGCGGGAGTTGGTCGGACCGGGGAGCTGTTTTTT
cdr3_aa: CATSGSKLAGVGRTGELFF

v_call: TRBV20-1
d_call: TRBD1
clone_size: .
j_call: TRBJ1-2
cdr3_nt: TGCAGTGCTAGAACCGGGACAGGGGATGTGGATGGCTACACCTTC
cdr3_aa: CSARTGTGDVDGYTF

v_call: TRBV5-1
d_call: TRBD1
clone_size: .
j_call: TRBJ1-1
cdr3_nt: TGCGCCAGCAGTCGTGGACAGGGTTCTGAAGCTTTCTTT
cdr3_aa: CASSRGQGSEAFF

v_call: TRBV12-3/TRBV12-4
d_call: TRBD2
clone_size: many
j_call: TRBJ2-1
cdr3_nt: TGTGCCAGCAGACCGGGACTAGCGGGAGGACAGACCTACAATGAGCAGTTCTTC
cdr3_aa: CASRPGLAGGQTYNEQFF

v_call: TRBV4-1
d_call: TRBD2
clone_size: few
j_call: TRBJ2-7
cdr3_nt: TGCGCCAGCAGCCAGATAGCGGGGGGAGCCTACGAGCAGTACTTC
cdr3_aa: CASSQIAGGAYEQYF

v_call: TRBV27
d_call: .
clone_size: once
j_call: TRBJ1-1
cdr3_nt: TGTGCCAGCAGCCTAGGGGTCGGCGGTTGGACTGAAGCTTTCTTT
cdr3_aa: CASSLGVGGWTEAFF

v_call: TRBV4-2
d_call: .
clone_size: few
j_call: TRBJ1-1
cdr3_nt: TGTGCCAGCAGCCCAATACCCGGTGGGACGAACACTGAAGCTTTCTTT
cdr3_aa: CASSPIPGGTNTEAFF

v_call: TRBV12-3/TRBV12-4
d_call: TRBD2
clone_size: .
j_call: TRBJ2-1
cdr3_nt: TGTGCCAGTGTCAGCGGGGGCATCCGCGATCAGTTCTTC
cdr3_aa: CASVSGGIRDQFF

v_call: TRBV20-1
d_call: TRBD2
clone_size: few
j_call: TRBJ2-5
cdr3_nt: TGCAGTGCTTTGCCGACTAGCGGGGGAGAGACCCAGTACTTC
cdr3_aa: CSALPTSGGETQYF

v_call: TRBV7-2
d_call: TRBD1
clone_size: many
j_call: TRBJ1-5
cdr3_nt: TGTGCCAGCAGCCCTGGGACAGGGCGAAATCAGCCCCAGCATTTT
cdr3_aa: CASSPGTGRNQPQHF

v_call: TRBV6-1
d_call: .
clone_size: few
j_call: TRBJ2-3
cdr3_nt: TGTGCCAGCAGTGGTCCAGCGGGCCTAAGCACAGATACGCAGTATTTT
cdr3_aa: CASSGPAGLSTDTQYF

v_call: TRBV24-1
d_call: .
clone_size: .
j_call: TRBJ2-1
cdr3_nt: TGTGCCACCAGTGATTTCCGTTCCGGGTACAATGAGCAGTTCTTC
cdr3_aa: CATSDFRSGYNEQFF

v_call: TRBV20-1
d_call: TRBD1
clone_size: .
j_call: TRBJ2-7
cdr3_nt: TGCAGTGCGCATACAGGGGTGAGCTCCTACGAGCAGTACTTC
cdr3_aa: CSAHTGVSSYEQYF

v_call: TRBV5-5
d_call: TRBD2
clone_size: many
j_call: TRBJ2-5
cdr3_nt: TGTGCCAGCACCCGAGGGCGGGAGGAGACCCAGTACTTC
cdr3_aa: CASTRGREETQYF

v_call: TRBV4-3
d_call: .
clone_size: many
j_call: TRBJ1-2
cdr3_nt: TGCGCCAGCAGCCAAGAGGTCTCCATAGGGCCCGGGGGCTACACCTTC
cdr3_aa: CASSQEVSIGPGGYTF

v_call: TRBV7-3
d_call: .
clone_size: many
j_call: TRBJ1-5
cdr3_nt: TGTGCCAGCAGCTTAAGGCAGGATAGCAATCAGCCCCAGCATTTT
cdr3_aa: CASSLRQDSNQPQHF

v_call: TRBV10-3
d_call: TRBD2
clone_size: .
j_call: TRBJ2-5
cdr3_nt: TGTGCAATCAGCAAGGGACTAGCGGAAGAGACCCAGTACTTC
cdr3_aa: CAISKGLAEETQYF

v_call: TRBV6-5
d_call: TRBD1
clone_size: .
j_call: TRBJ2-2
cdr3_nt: TGTGCCAGCAGATCAGTTGGGACAGATACCGGGGAGCTGTTTTTT
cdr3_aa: CASRSVGTDTGELFF

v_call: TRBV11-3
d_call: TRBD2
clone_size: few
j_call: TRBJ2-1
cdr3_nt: TGTGCCAGCAGCCCCCGGGGACTAGCGGGGAGAGCTGAGCAGTTCTTC
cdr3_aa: CASSPRGLAGRAEQFF

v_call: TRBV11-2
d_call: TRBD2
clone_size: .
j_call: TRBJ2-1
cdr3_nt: TGTGCCAGCAGCCCCGGGCAGGGACTAGCGGGAGTTCTGTCCTACAATGAGCAGTTCTTC
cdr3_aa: CASSPGQGLAGVLSYNEQFF

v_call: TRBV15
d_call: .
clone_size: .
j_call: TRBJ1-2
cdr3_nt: TGTGCCACCAGCAGAGACGGGGCCTTGGTCTATGGCTACACCTTC
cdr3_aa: CATSRDGALVYGYTF

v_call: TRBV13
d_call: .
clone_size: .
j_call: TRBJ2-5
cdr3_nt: TGTGCCAGCAGCTTAGGTCGAATACAAGAGACCCAGTACTTC
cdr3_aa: CASSLGRIQETQYF

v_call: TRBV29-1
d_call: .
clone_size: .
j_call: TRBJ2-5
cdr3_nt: TGCAGCGTTGAAGATCGGACTCCAAAAGAGACCCAGTACTTC
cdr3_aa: CSVEDRTPKETQYF

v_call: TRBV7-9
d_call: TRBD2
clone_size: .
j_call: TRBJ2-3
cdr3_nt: TGTGCCAGCAGCTTACAACTAGCGACAGATACGCAGTATTTT
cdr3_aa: CASSLQLATDTQYF

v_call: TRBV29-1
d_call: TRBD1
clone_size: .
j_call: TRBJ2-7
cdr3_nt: TGCAGCGTTTGGACAGGGAACTACGAGCAGTACTTC
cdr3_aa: CSVWTGNYEQYF

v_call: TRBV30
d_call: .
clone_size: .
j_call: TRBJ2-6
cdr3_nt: TGTGCCTGGACTAGGGACAGGACTAGCTCTGGGGCCAACGTCCTGACTTTC
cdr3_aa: CAWTRDRTSSGANVLTF